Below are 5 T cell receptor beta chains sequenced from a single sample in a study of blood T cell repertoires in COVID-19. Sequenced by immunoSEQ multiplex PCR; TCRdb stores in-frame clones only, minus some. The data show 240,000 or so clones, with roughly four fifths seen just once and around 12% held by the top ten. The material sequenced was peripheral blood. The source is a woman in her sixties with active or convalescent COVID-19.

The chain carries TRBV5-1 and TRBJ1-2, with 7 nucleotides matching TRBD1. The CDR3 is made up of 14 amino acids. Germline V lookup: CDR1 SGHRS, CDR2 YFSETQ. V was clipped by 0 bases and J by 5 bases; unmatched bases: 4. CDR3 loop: CASSLDGQAYGYTF. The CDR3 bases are TGCGCCAGCAGCTTGGACGGACAGGCTTATGGCTACACCTTC.

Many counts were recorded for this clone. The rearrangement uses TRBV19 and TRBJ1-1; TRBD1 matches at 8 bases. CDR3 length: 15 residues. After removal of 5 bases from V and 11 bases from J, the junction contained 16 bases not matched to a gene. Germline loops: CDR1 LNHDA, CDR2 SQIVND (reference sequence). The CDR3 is CASSQMTGVQTAAFF. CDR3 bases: TGTGCCAGTAGTCAAATGACAGGGGTCCAAACGGCGGCTTTCTTT.

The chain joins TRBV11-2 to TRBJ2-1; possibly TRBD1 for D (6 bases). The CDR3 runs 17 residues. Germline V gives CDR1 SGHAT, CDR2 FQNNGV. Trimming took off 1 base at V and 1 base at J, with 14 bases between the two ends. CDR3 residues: CASSLGGPGASYNEQFF. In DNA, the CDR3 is TGTGCCAGCAGCTTAGGCGGCCCAGGGGCGTCCTACAATGAGCAGTTCTTC.

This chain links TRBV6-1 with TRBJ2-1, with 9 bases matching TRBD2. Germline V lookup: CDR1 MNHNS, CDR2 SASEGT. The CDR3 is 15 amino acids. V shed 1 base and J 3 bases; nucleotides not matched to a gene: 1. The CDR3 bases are TGTGCCAGCAGTGAAGGAGCGGGGGGCTACAATGAGCAGTTCTTC. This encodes CASSEGAGGYNEQFF.

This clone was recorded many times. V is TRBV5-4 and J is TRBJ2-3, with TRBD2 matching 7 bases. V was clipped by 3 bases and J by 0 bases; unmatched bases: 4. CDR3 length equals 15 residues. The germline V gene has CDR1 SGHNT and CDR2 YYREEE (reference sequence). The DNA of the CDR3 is TGTGCCAGCAGCTGGGGGGGGGTAAGCACAGATACGCAGTATTTT. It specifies CASSWGGVSTDTQYF. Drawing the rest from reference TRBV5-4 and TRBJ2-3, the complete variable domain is ETGVTQSPTHLIKTRGQQVTLRCSSQSGHNTVSWYQQALGQGPQFIFQYYREEENGRGNFPPRFSGLQFPNYSSELNVNALELDDSALYLCASSWGGVSTDTQYFGPGTRLTVL.